One and the same sample provided the 29 T cell receptor beta chains below, sequenced in a study of response to subunit inactivated influenza vaccine. TCRdb redid the calling of the RT-PCR reads with MiXCR, one entry per CDR3 protein. The table lists roughly 500,000 distinct CDR3 sequences, roughly 23% of them singletons, with 2.5% to 3.5% in the top ten. This sample also appeared in a second study, on T cells expressing NK-cell markers. That paper states: Template switching by 5'RACE with UMIs generated the TCR beta cDNA.

Sequences were derived from CD4+ T cells sorted from PBMCs, sampled about 11 days after vaccination. The source is a man aged 50-60 years who received an inactivated influenza vaccine.

This clonotype was seen a few times. V gene TRBV20-1 combines with J gene TRBJ1-5, with a possible D match to TRBD1 (5 bases). Trimming pared 6 bases from V and 1 base from J, leaving 10 bases between. The CDR3 has 13 amino acids. From germline, CDR1 is DFQATT and CDR2 SNEGSKA (reference sequence). CDR3 sequence: CSAPRGSNQPQHF. Here the CDR3 DNA reads TGCAGTGCACCGCGGGGGAGCAATCAGCCCCAGCATTTT.

The J gene is TRBJ2-5, the V gene TRBV20-1; 10 bases are a match to TRBD1. This CDR3 has 15 residues. The V gene end was trimmed by 4 bases and the J gene end by 1 base; junction bases not matched to a gene: 6. CDR1 and CDR2 (germline): DFQATT, SNEGSKA (reference sequence). The CDR3 DNA sequence: TGCAGTGCTACGACAGGGGGCTTCCTCCAAGAGACCCAGTACTTC. It codes for CSATTGGFLQETQYF.

The chain carries TRBV6-2 or TRBV6-3 and TRBJ2-1, with 8 bases that match TRBD2. This CDR3 has 15 amino acids. After removal of 7 bases from V and 9 bases from J, the junction contained 14 bases not matched to a gene. Germline loops: CDR1 MNHEY, CDR2 SVGEGT. The CDR3 protein is CASTPGGILAAEQFF. CDR3 in DNA: TGTGCCAGCACCCCCGGGGGAATACTAGCGGCTGAGCAGTTCTTC.

This clonotype has more than one count but fewer than ten. The chain has TRBV20-1 and TRBJ2-1; D is possibly TRBD2 (6 bases). This CDR3 is 15 amino acids long. CDR1 DFQATT and CDR2 SNEGSKA come from the germline V gene (reference sequence). V lost 0 bases and J lost 6, with 15 bases in between. The CDR3 DNA reads TGCAGTGCTAGAGATGGGACTTCGTCGGGCAATGAGCAGTTCTTC. Amino acid sequence: CSARDGTSSGNEQFF.

The chain carries TRBV12-3 or TRBV12-4 and TRBJ1-4; 8 bases agree with TRBD1. Trimming cost V 3 bases and J 5 bases; bases outside gene matches: 8. The CDR3 totals 16 residues. CDR3 sequence: CASSFSPGQANEKLFF. In DNA form, the CDR3 reads TGTGCCAGCAGTTTCAGTCCGGGACAGGCAAATGAAAAACTGTTTTTT.

This clonotype was counted at least ten times. The chain uses TRBV20-1 and TRBJ2-3; 11 bases are a match to TRBD2. Germline V CDR1 and CDR2: DFQATT, SNEGSKA (reference sequence). J lost 5 bases, V lost 6 bases, and 4 bases had no gene match. This CDR3 contains 13 residues. CDR3 coding DNA: TGCAGTGCCAGTAGCGGGAGGGAAGATACGCAGTATTTT. It translates to CSASSGREDTQYF.

This clonotype was observed a handful of times. CDR3 bases: TGTGCCAGCAGCCGCGGTTGGACATCCGGTAATGAGCAGTTCTTC. This codes for CASSRGWTSGNEQFF. J is TRBJ2-1 and V is TRBV6-2 or TRBV6-3; weak D call: TRBD1 (5 bases). The CDR3 covers 15 residues. Germline assignment: CDR1 MNHEY and CDR2 SVGEGT. The V and J ends lost 6 bases and 7 bases respectively, with 19 bases between them.

This rearrangement joins TRBV6-1 to TRBJ2-4, with D perhaps matching TRBD1 (6 bases). The CDR3 is made up of 15 amino acids. The V gene lost 6 bases and the J gene lost 5 bases, with 17 bases spanning the gap. The germline CDR1 and CDR2 sequences are MNHNS and SASEGT. The CDR3 DNA sequence: TGTGCCAGCAGCCAGACAGGTCCTGGGCAAAACATTCAGTACTTC. Its protein is CASSQTGPGQNIQYF.

This clonotype came up a few times. The genes are TRBV5-1 and TRBJ2-3, with D possibly TRBD2 on 5 matching bases. Germline V gives CDR1 SGHRS, CDR2 YFSETQ. The CDR3 spans 15 residues. V was pared by 4 bases and J by 2 bases, with 14 bases between. The CDR3 bases are TGCGCCAGCAGCCATGACGGGGATTACACAGATACGCAGTATTTT. Its translation: CASSHDGDYTDTQYF. The whole variable domain, filled in from reference TRBV5-1 and TRBJ2-3, reads KAGVTQTPRYLIKTRGQQVTLSCSPISGHRSVSWYQQTPGQGLQFLFEYFSETQRNKGNFPGRFSGRQFSNSRSEMNVSTLELGDSALYLCASSHDGDYTDTQYFGPGTRLTVL.

The rearrangement uses TRBV20-1 and TRBJ2-3; D is perhaps TRBD1 (6 bases). The length of the CDR3 is 14 residues. V dropped 8 bases and J dropped 5 bases, with 20 bases sitting between them. Germline V lookup: CDR1 DFQATT, CDR2 SNEGSKA (reference sequence). The DNA of the CDR3 is TGCAGTACCAGACCAGGGGCAGGGGTAGATACGCAGTATTTT. The encoded protein is CSTRPGAGVDTQYF.

This clonotype has more than one count but fewer than ten. The chain has TRBV28 and TRBJ1-4; 7 bases align to TRBD1. The CDR3 covers 14 residues. Trimming at V came to 7 bases and at J to 8 bases, leaving 10 bases not matched to a gene. Per the germline V gene, CDR1 is MDHEN and CDR2 is SYDVKM. The CDR3 DNA is TGTGCCAGCACCGCGACAGGGTTAGGAGAAAAACTGTTTTTT. Translation gives CASTATGLGEKLFF.

This clonotype has just a few counts. V usage is TRBV3-1 and J usage is TRBJ2-2, with 11 positions matching TRBD1. The V gene end was trimmed by 6 bases and the J gene end by 7 bases; junction bases not matched to a gene: 7. Germline CDR1 reads LGHDT; CDR2 reads YNNKEL (reference sequence). This CDR3 contains 15 residues. CDR3 DNA: TGTGCCAGCAGTCCCGGACAGGGGGCGATCGGGGAGCTGTTTTTT. It encodes CASSPGQGAIGELFF. The whole variable domain, remainder taken from reference TRBV3-1 and TRBJ2-2, is DTAVSQTPKYLVTQMGNDKSIKCEQNLGHDTMYWYKQDSKKFLKIMFSYNNKELIINETVPNRFSPKSPDKAHLNLHINSLELGDSAVYFCASSPGQGAIGELFFGEGSRLTVL.

The genes are TRBV29-1 and TRBJ2-1; TRBD1 aligns across 9 bases. The trim removed 7 bases at V and 9 bases at J, leaving 7 bases unmatched. Germline V gives CDR1 SQVTM, CDR2 ANQGSEA. The CDR3 is 12 amino acids. This CDR3 is CSAGQGYSEQFF. CDR3 nucleotide sequence: TGCAGCGCGGGACAGGGATATAGTGAGCAGTTCTTC.

The V and J genes are TRBV7-2 and TRBJ2-5; unclear D gene. Germline CDR1 is SGHTA and CDR2 is FQGNSA. CDR3 size: 15 residues. The V end lost 5 bases, the J end lost 2 bases, and 15 bases lay between the germline ends. CDR3 loop: CASSANGNPQETQYF. As DNA, the CDR3 is TGTGCCAGCAGCGCCAATGGGAATCCACAAGAGACCCAGTACTTC.

The chain carries TRBV7-9 and TRBJ1-4; TRBD1 aligns across 7 bases. In germline, CDR1 is SEHNR, CDR2 FQNEAQ (reference sequence). This CDR3 contains 16 residues. The V gene end was trimmed by 0 bases and the J gene end by 5 bases; junction bases not matched to a gene: 6. CDR3 residues: CASSLARGTVNEKLFF. CDR3 in DNA: TGTGCCAGCAGCTTAGCGCGGGGGACAGTAAATGAAAAACTGTTTTTT.

The table lists this clonotype with a few counts. The chain joins TRBV28 to TRBJ2-1, with a possible D match to TRBD1 (6 bases). CDR1 and CDR2 (germline): MDHEN, SYDVKM. This CDR3 has 15 amino acids. V was pared by 6 bases and J by 3 bases, with 15 bases between. CDR3 sequence reads: CASSRDTEVYNEQFF. For the CDR3, the DNA is TGTGCCAGCAGCAGGGACACCGAAGTCTACAATGAGCAGTTCTTC.

V gene TRBV15 combines with J gene TRBJ1-4; the D gene is possibly TRBD1 (6 bases). V lost 0 bases, J lost 8 bases, and 13 bases lay in between. This CDR3 has 15 amino acids. CDR1 LNHNV and CDR2 YYDKDF come from the germline V gene (reference sequence). CDR3 amino acids: CATSREGRRGEKLFF. DNA for the CDR3: TGTGCCACCAGCAGAGAAGGGCGGAGGGGGGAAAAACTGTTTTTT.

A few counts support this clonotype. The chain joins TRBV28 to TRBJ2-5, with D tentatively TRBD1 or TRBD2 (6 bases each). The CDR3 totals 16 residues. Trimming pared 5 bases from V and 5 bases from J, leaving 21 bases between. Germline assignment: CDR1 MDHEN and CDR2 SYDVKM. This CDR3 is CASSGPRGGFGETQYF. The CDR3, as DNA: TGTGCCAGCAGTGGGCCCAGGGGAGGATTCGGCGAGACCCAGTACTTC.

This clonotype is a singleton in its sample. This chain joins TRBV20-1 and TRBJ2-5; a possible D gene is TRBD2 (6 bases). This CDR3 region has 14 residues. Per germline, CDR1 DFQATT and CDR2 SNEGSKA (reference sequence). V lost 3 bases and J lost 3, with 14 bases in between. CDR3 amino acids: CSAREWRREETQYF. CDR3 in DNA: TGCAGTGCTAGGGAGTGGAGGAGGGAAGAGACCCAGTACTTC.

This clonotype occurred a few times. V is TRBV20-1 and J is TRBJ2-7; D perhaps matches TRBD1 (5 bases). V was cut by 6 bases and J by 2 bases, with 17 bases left in between. This CDR3 has 14 residues. CDR1 is DFQATT and CDR2 is SNEGSKA in the germline V gene (reference sequence). The DNA of the CDR3 is TGCAGTGCCGCCAGAAGCACAGGCACCTACGAGCAGTACTTC. Translation: CSAARSTGTYEQYF.

The chain combines TRBV6-1 with TRBJ1-2, with 7 bases fitting TRBD1. The CDR3 totals 16 residues. The germline V gene has CDR1 MNHNS and CDR2 SASEGT. Unmatched junction bases numbered 9, after V lost 1 base and J lost 4 bases. CDR3 region: CASSEVGQGGLYGYTF. In DNA, the CDR3 is TGTGCCAGCAGTGAAGTGGGGCAGGGGGGCCTCTATGGCTACACCTTC.

In this sample, this clonotype turned up a few times. The chain recombines TRBV6-1 with TRBJ2-1; D is unclear. CDR1 is MNHNS, CDR2 SASEGT, per germline. V was shortened by 5 bases and J by 3 bases, with 11 bases between the two germline ends. The length of the CDR3 is 14 residues. The CDR3 sequence is CASSTPRIYNEQFF. As DNA, the CDR3 is TGTGCCAGCAGTACACCCAGGATCTACAATGAGCAGTTCTTC.

V usage is TRBV20-1 and J usage is TRBJ2-5, with 9 positions matching TRBD2. The CDR3 covers 14 residues. Germline values: CDR1 DFQATT, CDR2 SNEGSKA (reference sequence). V shed 4 bases, J shed 2 bases, and the junction held 5 bases outside the gene matches. The CDR3 protein is CSATLAGGQETQYF. The CDR3 DNA is TGCAGTGCTACCCTGGCGGGGGGGCAAGAGACCCAGTACTTC.

This clonotype has more than one count but fewer than ten. This chain uses TRBV29-1 with TRBJ2-2; a weak D match, TRBD2 (6 bases). Germline V lookup: CDR1 SQVTM, CDR2 ANQGSEA. This CDR3 comprises 12 residues. The V and J ends lost 4 bases and 7 bases respectively, with 10 bases between them. The chain's CDR3 is CSVGGAVGELFF. The CDR3 DNA sequence: TGCAGCGTTGGCGGGGCGGTCGGGGAGCTGTTTTTT.

Remarks on this clonotype: The DNA is left out, because the CDR3 cannot be placed on it with certainty; the CDR3 is given as TCRdb lists it. This rearrangement joins TRBV6-5 to TRBJ2-1; the table's D call TRBD2 went unverified against the DNA. The CDR3 has 15 residues if both end residues are counted. The germline V gene has CDR1 MNHEY and CDR2 SVGAGI. This CDR3 reads CASSSSGLAGNEQFF.

V and J are TRBV24-1 and TRBJ2-2; 8 bases map to TRBD1. V trimming: 1 base; J trimming: 6 bases; junction bases outside the gene matches: 6. Germline V gene sequence: CDR1 KGHDR, CDR2 SFDVKD. This CDR3 spans 16 amino acids. In DNA form, the CDR3 reads TGTGCCACCAGTGATTTCTCGGGACAGGCGGCCGGGGAGCTGTTTTTT. Encoded protein: CATSDFSGQAAGELFF.

The chain couples TRBV5-6 to TRBJ2-7; TRBD1 might be the D (6 bases). This CDR3 has 16 residues. V was shortened by 0 bases and J by 2 bases, with 15 bases between the two germline ends. From germline, CDR1 is SGHDT and CDR2 YYEEEE. The CDR3 loop reads CASSLAGQIVAYEQYF. CDR3 DNA sequence: TGTGCCAGCAGCTTGGCCGGACAGATCGTCGCCTACGAGCAGTACTTC.

This clonotype was found a few times. This rearrangement joins TRBV7-9 to TRBJ2-3; D is undetermined. The CDR3 loop spans 16 amino acids. V lost 5 bases, J lost 1 base, and 16 bases lay in between. Germline lookup yields CDR1 SEHNR and CDR2 FQNEAQ (reference sequence). CDR3 region: CASSKLPSWGTDTQYF. For the CDR3, the DNA is TGTGCCAGCAGCAAACTACCCTCCTGGGGCACAGATACGCAGTATTTT.

This clonotype was seen only a few times. This chain joins TRBV20-1 and TRBJ2-1; maybe TRBD2 (6 bases). Germline CDR1 and CDR2: DFQATT and SNEGSKA (reference sequence). The CDR3 runs 15 residues. Trimming pared 1 base from V and 0 bases from J, leaving 10 bases between. This chain's CDR3 is CSARGDSLSYNEQFF. The CDR3 DNA follows: TGCAGTGCTAGAGGGGACTCCCTCTCCTACAATGAGCAGTTCTTC.